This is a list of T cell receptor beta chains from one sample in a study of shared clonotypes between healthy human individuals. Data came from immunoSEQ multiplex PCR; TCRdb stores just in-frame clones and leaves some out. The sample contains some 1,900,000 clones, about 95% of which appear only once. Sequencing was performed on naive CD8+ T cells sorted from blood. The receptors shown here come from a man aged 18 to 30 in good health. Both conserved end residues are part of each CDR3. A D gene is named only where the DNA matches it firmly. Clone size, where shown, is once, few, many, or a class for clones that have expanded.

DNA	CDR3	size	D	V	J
TGTGCCAGCAGTGAGCCTCTGGGACAGTTCGCAGATACGCAGTATTTT	CASSEPLGQFADTQYF	-	TRBD1	TRBV6-1	TRBJ2-3
TGTGCCACCAGCAAGGGCGGGGAGTACAATGAGCAGTTCTTC	CATSKGGEYNEQFF	-	-	TRBV15	TRBJ2-1
TGCGCCAGCAGCCGATCAGGGAGAACAGATACGCAGTATTTT	CASSRSGRTDTQYF	-	-	TRBV4-3	TRBJ2-3
TGCGCCAGCAGCTTGGATGGGGAAGAGACCCAGTACTTC	CASSLDGEETQYF	once	-	TRBV5-1	TRBJ2-5
TGTGCCAGCAGTTACTCCGAGGCTTACGAGCAGTACTTC	CASSYSEAYEQYF	-	-	TRBV6-5	TRBJ2-7
TGCATACGGGGGCTTGAAGGCGGCTACACCTTC	CIRGLEGGYTF	-	-	TRBV2	TRBJ1-2
TGTGCCAGCAGTGAAGAAATCCGGGGGCGCGGCAACTATGGCTACACCTTC	CASSEEIRGRGNYGYTF	-	-	TRBV6-1	TRBJ1-2
TGTGCCATCAGGTGGACAGGGGGCGGGGAGCTGTTTTTT	CAIRWTGGGELFF	-	TRBD1	TRBV10-3	TRBJ2-2
TGTGCCAGCAGACTCCTTCGTACAGTCCCCGGGGAGCTGTTTTTT	CASRLLRTVPGELFF	-	-	TRBV7-8	TRBJ2-2
TGTGCCAGCAGCGGCGTAGGAGAGACCCAGTACTTC	CASSGVGETQYF	-	-	TRBV9	TRBJ2-5
TGTGCCAGCAGTGAATGGGACGGGATAAATTCACCCCTCCACTTT	CASSEWDGINSPLHF	-	-	TRBV25-1	TRBJ1-6
TGTGCCAGCAGCTTAGCGCTCATAGGGACACCGCAAGGTTATGGCTACACCTTC	CASSLALIGTPQGYGYTF	-	-	TRBV7-8	TRBJ1-2
TGTGCCAGCAGCGCGGGACACGGCGAGACCCAGTACTTC	CASSAGHGETQYF	-	-	TRBV7-9	TRBJ2-5
TGTGCCAGCAGTGTACCTAGCGGGGGTAATTACGAGCAGTACTTC	CASSVPSGGNYEQYF	-	TRBD2	TRBV2	TRBJ2-7
TGTGCCAGTCGAGCGGGACCTGCCTACGAGCAGTACTTC	CASRAGPAYEQYF	once	TRBD2	TRBV19	TRBJ2-7
TGTGCCAGCAGCCCCGACCTCGCGGGAGGGCCCTCAGGAGAGCAGTTCTTC	CASSPDLAGGPSGEQFF	-	TRBD2	TRBV7-8	TRBJ2-1
TGCGCCAGCAGCTTACAGGGCCCTACCTATAATTCACCCCTCCACTTT	CASSLQGPTYNSPLHF	-	-	TRBV5-1	TRBJ1-6
TGTGCCAGCAGTCGCATCAACTCTGGGGCTTTCTTT	CASSRINSGAFF	-	-	TRBV28	TRBJ1-1
TGTGCCATCAGTGACAGACAGGGCCGTCTCTCTGGGGCCAACGTCCTGACTTTC	CAISDRQGRLSGANVLTF	-	TRBD1	TRBV10-3	TRBJ2-6
TGTGCCAGCAGCTTAGGGCCGGGACTAGCGGTCCTCTCCTACGAGCAGTACTTC	CASSLGPGLAVLSYEQYF	once	TRBD2	TRBV7-2	TRBJ2-7
TGTGCCAGCAGCACCGAGGCCAGGGGGCCACTTAATGAAAAACTGTTTTTT	CASSTEARGPLNEKLFF	-	TRBD1	TRBV2	TRBJ1-4
TGTGCCAGCAGCTTGGGGGACAACGTCCTGACTTTC	CASSLGDNVLTF	-	-	TRBV5-4	TRBJ2-6
TGTGCCAGCTTGGAAGAGTCTTATTCACCCCTCCACTTT	CASLEESYSPLHF	-	-	TRBV28	TRBJ1-6
TGTGCCTGGAGTGTACATGGGGACTCGGACGAGCAGTACTTC	CAWSVHGDSDEQYF	-	-	TRBV30	TRBJ2-7
TGCGCCAGCAGCTTGGCCACATCCTACGAGCAGTACTTC	CASSLATSYEQYF	few	-	TRBV5-1	TRBJ2-7
TGTGCCAGCAGGGTGTCGGGGGATTACAATCAGCCCCAGCATTTT	CASRVSGDYNQPQHF	-	-	TRBV2	TRBJ1-5
TGTGCCAGCAGCGTAGAAGGGCTAGCCGCCGGGGAGCTGTTTTTT	CASSVEGLAAGELFF	-	-	TRBV9	TRBJ2-2
TGCGCCAGCAGCTTGGAGGGTGTAGCAGCCCCCTACGAGCAGTACTTC	CASSLEGVAAPYEQYF	-	-	TRBV5-1	TRBJ2-7
TGTGCCAGCAGCCCAGCGGGGGTGTACGAGCAGTACTTC	CASSPAGVYEQYF	-	TRBD2	TRBV5-4	TRBJ2-7
TGTGCCACCCAGGGTTTGGGAGAGCAGTACTTC	CATQGLGEQYF	-	-	TRBV6-5	TRBJ2-7
TGCGCCAGCAGGGGGACAGGGGACGTAGCCAAAAACATTCAGTACTTC	CASRGTGDVAKNIQYF	-	TRBD1	TRBV10-1	TRBJ2-4
TGTGCCACCGCGGCGGGGGACCTCCAATCGTCCCAGCATTTT	CATAAGDLQSSQHF	-	-	TRBV7-8	TRBJ1-5
TGCGCCAGCAGCCAAGGAGGGACAGCGGAGACCCAGTACTTC	CASSQGGTAETQYF	-	TRBD1	TRBV4-1	TRBJ2-5
TGTGCCAGCAGTGACTGGGCGGGGGAGGGAGATCAGCCCCAGCATTTT	CASSDWAGEGDQPQHF	-	-	TRBV6-1	TRBJ1-5
TGTGCCAGCAGCGCGCACCTCGTCGGCACTGAAGCTTTCTTT	CASSAHLVGTEAFF	-	-	TRBV13	TRBJ1-1
TGCAGCGTGTCCCCGGGACAGGGGATTTACGAGCAGTACTTC	CSVSPGQGIYEQYF	-	TRBD1	TRBV29-1	TRBJ2-7
TGTGCCAGCAGTTCGATTCTAACCGTACCGGCGAACACTGAAGCTTTCTTT	CASSSILTVPANTEAFF	-	-	TRBV28	TRBJ1-1
TGTGCCATCAGTGTGACAGGATCCTACGAGCAGTACTTC	CAISVTGSYEQYF	-	-	TRBV10-3	TRBJ2-7
TGTGCCTGGAGTGTTACAGGGGGCACTCAGCCCCAGCATTTT	CAWSVTGGTQPQHF	-	TRBD1	TRBV30	TRBJ1-5
TGTGCCAGCAGTTACGATAGGGGTGCCTACGAGCAGTACTTC	CASSYDRGAYEQYF	-	-	TRBV27	TRBJ2-7
TGTGCCAGCAGTTTTGGACAGCAAGAGACCCAGTACTTC	CASSFGQQETQYF	-	-	TRBV27	TRBJ2-5
TGTGCCAGCAGCCGAAGAGATCAGCCCCAGCATTTT	CASSRRDQPQHF	once	-	TRBV5-6	TRBJ1-5
TGTGCCAGCAGCTTAGTCGGCATGCCCTCCTACAATGAGCAGTTCTTC	CASSLVGMPSYNEQFF	once	-	TRBV7-9	TRBJ2-1
TGTGCCACCCACCCCGCGGCCAACTTC	CATHPAANF	-	-	TRBV7-9	TRBJ2-7
TGTGCCAGCAGTTACGAGGGAGGTAATGAAAAACTGTTTTTT	CASSYEGGNEKLFF	-	-	TRBV6-5	TRBJ1-4
TGTGCCAGCAGTCCGACGGGGTTCGGGGAGACCCAGTACTTC	CASSPTGFGETQYF	-	-	TRBV28	TRBJ2-5
TGTGCCAGCTTTATGAACACTGAAGCTTTCTTT	CASFMNTEAFF	-	-	TRBV27	TRBJ1-1
TGCGCCAGCAGGGCCCTAGCGATCTACACAGATACGCAGTATTTT	CASRALAIYTDTQYF	-	-	TRBV10-2	TRBJ2-3